Listed here are 20 T cell receptor beta chains from one sample, sequenced in a study of blood T cells in healthy people across ages. Through a sample-barcoded 5' primer and a J-beta primer mix, a second PCR was run for about 6 to 12 cycles. TCRdb called the 5' RACE reads again in MiXCR, with one record for every CDR3 protein. There are around 400,000 distinct CDR3 sequences in the sample; about 55% occur only once, and 45% to 65% lies in the top ten. Material: blood. Receptors were obtained from a man between 60 and 75 years old in good health.

This clonotype was seen repeatedly, ten times or more. The chain recombines TRBV7-9 with TRBJ1-1, with a weak D call TRBD1 (6 bases). V shed 3 bases and J shed 1 base, with 6 bases lying between them. The CDR3 is made up of 13 amino acids. Germline CDR1 reads SEHNR; CDR2 reads FQNEAQ (reference sequence). The CDR3 protein is CASSLTGNTEAFF. DNA of the CDR3: TGTGCCAGCAGCTTGACAGGGAACACTGAAGCTTTCTTT.

V gene TRBV12-3 or TRBV12-4 combines with J gene TRBJ2-1; D ambiguous. The CDR3 covers 14 residues. Trimming stripped 1 base from V and 5 bases from J, with 9 bases between. The CDR3 region is CASSLVVGNNEQFF. The CDR3 bases are TGTGCCAGCAGTTTAGTGGTCGGTAACAATGAGCAGTTCTTC.

This clonotype has a handful of counts. This rearrangement joins TRBV11-2 to TRBJ2-7, with TRBD1 identical over 8 bases. The end of the DNA aligns better with TRBJ2-5, so the J call may be wrong. There are 15 residues in the CDR3. Looked up from germline, CDR1 is SGHAT and CDR2 is FQNNGV. The CDR3 is CASSLGDRWEETQYF. For the CDR3, the DNA is TGTGCCAGCAGCTTAGGGGACAGGTGGGAAGAGACCCAGTACTTC.

This clonotype was recorded a few times. This chain joins TRBV7-2 and TRBJ2-1; a possible D gene is TRBD2 (6 bases). The CDR3 spans 15 residues. Deletions cut 2 bases from V and 4 bases from J, with 12 bases between. Germline V gives CDR1 SGHTA, CDR2 FQGNSA. The CDR3 region is CASSLSRGRYNEQFF. The CDR3 DNA reads TGTGCCAGCAGCTTAAGTAGAGGGAGGTACAATGAGCAGTTCTTC.

This clonotype occurred a few times. This chain joins TRBV14 and TRBJ2-4; no clear D. Trimming left V 2 bases short and J 3 bases short, with 17 bases between. The CDR3 length is 17 residues. Germline lookup yields CDR1 SGHDN and CDR2 FVKESK. CDR3 DNA: TGTGCCAGCAGCCAACGGAGCACCCGACCCAACAAAAACATTCAGTACTTC. Translated: CASSQRSTRPNKNIQYF.

The rearrangement joins TRBV30 to TRBJ2-1; D remains unclear. This CDR3 is 16 amino acids long. CDR1 is GTSNPN and CDR2 is SVGIG in the germline V gene (reference sequence). V was shortened by 3 bases and J by 0 bases, with 15 bases between the two germline ends. This CDR3 is CAWSAVASLSYNEQFF. The CDR3 DNA reads as TGTGCCTGGAGCGCCGTGGCCAGCCTCTCCTACAATGAGCAGTTCTTC.

This clonotype was seen only once. The gene calls are TRBV27 and TRBJ2-6, with D tentatively TRBD2 (5 bases). Trimming removed 8 bases from V and 2 bases from J, with 13 bases in between. Germline CDR1 is MNHEY and CDR2 is SMNVEV (reference sequence). The CDR3 runs 15 residues. CDR3 in amino acids: CASGLTGAGANVLTF. The CDR3, as DNA: TGTGCCAGCGGATTGACCGGGGCTGGGGCCAACGTCCTGACTTTC.

The V gene is TRBV14, the J gene TRBJ2-1, with TRBD1 matching 7 bases. J was trimmed by 9 bases and V by 1 base; bases with no gene match: 6. This CDR3 spans 14 amino acids. Germline CDR1 SGHDN, CDR2 FVKESK. CDR3 in amino acids: CASSQGQGLGEQFF. CDR3 DNA sequence: TGTGCCAGCAGCCAAGGACAGGGTTTAGGTGAGCAGTTCTTC.

The rearrangement uses TRBV6-5 and TRBJ2-6; no definite D call. Trimming cost V 2 bases and J 0 bases, with 5 bases left between them. Per the germline V gene, CDR1 is MNHEY and CDR2 is SVGAGI. This CDR3 has 15 amino acids. In DNA form, the CDR3 reads TGTGCCAGCAGTTACGGCCACTCTGGGGCCAACGTCCTGACTTTC. Amino acids: CASSYGHSGANVLTF.

V is TRBV20-1 and J is TRBJ1-1, with D perhaps TRBD1 (5 bases). CDR1 DFQATT and CDR2 SNEGSKA come from the germline V gene (reference sequence). The CDR3 runs 12 residues. V was cut by 5 bases and J by 3 bases, with 10 bases left in between. The CDR3 spells CSARMGDTEAFF. The DNA of the CDR3 is TGCAGTGCTCGAATGGGGGACACTGAAGCTTTCTTT.

This chain uses TRBV7-2 with TRBJ2-7; D ambiguous. This CDR3 has 14 amino acids. The germline V gene has CDR1 SGHTA and CDR2 FQGNSA. Trimming stripped 6 bases from V and 0 bases from J, with 12 bases between. For the CDR3, the DNA is TGTGCCAGCAGGCTCCATCCTAGCTCCTACGAGCAGTACTTC. Residues: CASRLHPSSYEQYF.

This clonotype turned up a few times. This rearrangement joins TRBV7-9 to TRBJ2-6, with D perhaps TRBD1 (5 bases). Germline V lookup: CDR1 SEHNR, CDR2 FQNEAQ (reference sequence). This CDR3 has 16 amino acids. V was pared by 3 bases and J by 4 bases, with 13 bases between. The CDR3, as DNA: TGTGCCAGCAGCTTGGGGCATTCGATCGGGGCCAACGTCCTGACTTTC. Residues: CASSLGHSIGANVLTF.

V usage is TRBV28 and J usage is TRBJ2-3; TRBD1 agrees at 7 bases. CDR1 is MDHEN and CDR2 is SYDVKM in the germline V gene. The CDR3 runs to 16 residues. V shed 7 bases, J shed 3 bases, and the junction held 13 bases outside the gene matches. In DNA, the CDR3 is TGTGCCAGCAACGCGGACAGGAGAAAGCGTACAGATACGCAGTATTTT. Protein: CASNADRRKRTDTQYF.

The gene calls are TRBV15 and TRBJ2-5, with no clear D. Looked up from germline, CDR1 is LNHNV and CDR2 is YYDKDF (reference sequence). The CDR3 is 13 amino acids. V lost 0 bases, J lost 13 bases, and 15 bases lay in between. The CDR3 loop reads CATSRDFGNEPYF. The CDR3 nucleotides are TGTGCCACCAGCAGAGATTTTGGAAACGAGCCGTACTTC. The full variable domain, its missing parts supplied by reference TRBV15 and TRBJ2-5, is DAMVIQNPRYQVTQFGKPVTLSCSQTLNHNVMYWYQQKSSQAPKLLFHYYDKDFNNEADTPDNFQSRRPNTSFCFLDIRSPGLGDTAMYLCATSRDFGNEPYFGPGTRLLVL.

The V gene is TRBV7-6, the J gene TRBJ2-3, with TRBD2 identical over 8 bases. V trimming: 3 bases; J trimming: 8 bases; junction bases outside the gene matches: 13. Per the germline V gene, CDR1 is SGHVS and CDR2 is FNYEAQ. The CDR3 spans 16 residues. As DNA, the CDR3 is TGTGCCAGCAGCTTCGGCGGGAGGACTCCTCCCGGTACGCAGTATTTT. Amino acids: CASSFGGRTPPGTQYF.

This clonotype came up a few times. The chain has TRBV12-3 or TRBV12-4 and TRBJ2-1; D is unclear. Trimming cost V 3 bases and J 9 bases, with 18 bases left between them. CDR3 size: 15 residues. CDR3 sequence: CASSFLASESTEQFF. The CDR3 bases are TGTGCCAGCAGTTTTTTGGCATCAGAGAGCACTGAGCAGTTCTTC.

The chain recombines TRBV5-1 with TRBJ2-1; D remains ambiguous. Germline loops: CDR1 SGHRS, CDR2 YFSETQ. V was trimmed by 0 bases and J by 0 bases, leaving 7 bases between them. The CDR3 consists of 15 residues. The CDR3 nucleotides read TGCGCCAGCAGCTTGGACGGCCTCTCCTACAATGAGCAGTTCTTC. Encoded protein: CASSLDGLSYNEQFF.

The chain recombines TRBV28 with TRBJ2-3; TRBD1 aligns across 7 bases. This CDR3 has 15 residues. CDR1 and CDR2 (germline): MDHEN, SYDVKM. The V segment lost 5 bases and the J segment 6 bases; nucleotides outside the gene matches: 11. The CDR3 here is CASSPLDRVGDTQYF. CDR3 nucleotide sequence: TGTGCCAGCAGTCCCCTTGACAGGGTGGGGGATACGCAGTATTTT.

The chain is built from TRBV2 and TRBJ1-2; D is perhaps TRBD1 (5 bases). Germline CDR1 and CDR2: SNHLY and FYNNEI. Trimming removed 7 bases from V and 6 bases from J, with 18 bases in between. The CDR3 sequence is 14 residues long. CDR3 nucleotide sequence: TGTGCCAGCACCATTCCCCTCAGGGTTGATGGCTACACCTTC. It codes for CASTIPLRVDGYTF.

The chain employs TRBV10-3 and TRBJ2-7; 7 bases align to TRBD1. Germline-derived CDR1 and CDR2 are ENHRY and SYGVKD. This CDR3 has 15 amino acids. V lost 3 bases, J lost 3 bases, and 8 bases stayed unmatched. The CDR3 loop is CAISDWAGGNYEQYF. Written as DNA, the CDR3 is TGTGCCATCAGTGATTGGGCAGGGGGAAACTACGAGCAGTACTTC.